This record concerns one T cell receptor beta chain sequence. The antigen it recognizes is unknown. Per-nucleotide qualities are absent, and no much larger clonotype sits a single base away. The CDR1 and CDR2 encoded by the germline V gene are KGHDR and SFDVKD. V is pared back by 5 bases and J by 4 bases, with 16 bases lying between the germline termini. Reading from cysteine to phenylalanine, the CDR3 counts 15 amino acids. The kept DNA is CDR3 alone, 45 bases in frame from the first base. Peripheral blood CD8+ and CD4+ T cells from healthy donors, Susac syndrome patients and multiple sclerosis patients were profiled by high-throughput TCR beta sequencing. Recently defined diagnostic criteria for definite or probable disease were met by the Susac syndrome patients. Bulk CD8+ and CD4+ T cells were purified by magnetic negative isolation, while CD8+ TEMRA cells were enriched using FACS. Blood was drawn into EDTA tubes, processed within 24 hours, and PBMCs were isolated by density gradient centrifugation. PBMCs destined for TCR sequencing were cryopreserved in liquid nitrogen and later thawed in a 37 °C water bath. Purity of sorted or isolated CD4+, CD8+ and CD8+ TEMRA cells was at least 90%.

This sample is part of a study of CD8 T cells in Susac syndrome (dated by TCRdb to between 2019 and 2020). With respect to the entire study: Of the Susac syndrome patients who were sequenced, eight were in clinical remission while roughly six had clinically active disease. The study compared CD8+ T cell repertoire clonality among roughly eleven healthy donors, about 14 Susac syndrome patients and about 16 multiple sclerosis patients. Susac syndrome patients were therapy-naive, on corticosteroids (some also receiving IVIg), or on IVIg alone at blood withdrawal. Whether CD8+ T cell activation and differentiation in Susac syndrome was antigen driven was tested using repertoire sequencing.

RNA was extracted using the RNeasy kit, and roughly 0.5 to 1 ug of the RNA was reverse transcribed with random hexamers. The immunoSEQ multiplex PCR assay, covering 54 Vbeta and 13 Jbeta segments, was used to amplify TCR beta CDR3 regions. PCR amplification bias was corrected by using a synthetic template baseline for primer optimization and computational correction. As for the original processing: Reads were annotated to V, D and J genes according to IMGT and were analyzed with immunoSEQ Analyzer, with only productive sequences retained. Clonality was computed as one minus Shannon entropy normalized by log2 of the number of productive unique sequences. For each patient and control, public and private clones were evaluated within the 100 most prevalent clones. Susac-specific clones were defined as absent from healthy and MS cohorts, 850 to 1,300 published viral clones and other ImmuneACCESS disease sequences. TCRdb redid the processing of the public reads, applying fastp at Q25 and MiXCR, and retained in-frame beta chains. Rows with a matching CDR3 protein are joined into one entry that keeps the most common DNA and genes. The V and J calls and clone size are TCRdb's, not the authors'. The sample has about 83,000 distinct CDR3 sequences on record, about 96% of them singletons. The ten largest clones capture around 0.41% of the sample.

General conclusions and limits of the study: Susac syndrome CD8+ repertoires showed clonal expansion, highest in CD8+ TEMRA cells and greater in clinically active than remitting patients. Sixteen Susac-specific public clones were identified in the total CD8+ repertoire, and five or six Susac-specific public clones were identified in the CD8+ TEMRA repertoire. The study acknowledged that relatively few individuals were included in the TCR sequencing and HLA analysis.

Input material: CD8+ T cells from PBMCs. The sequence came from a human donor with Susac syndrome. The chain was built from TRBV24-1 and TRBJ1-2; TRBD1 could be the D gene, as 5 bases match. Here is the DNA: TGTGCCACCAGTGGACGAGGGGTTGAGGGCTATGGCTACACCTTC. It is translated as CATSGRGVEGYGYTF.